The 14 T cell receptor beta chains below come from one sample, sequenced in a study of beta chain features in type 1 diabetes. The whole isolated RNA underwent reverse transcription, so sequencing captured expressed TCRB transcripts. The repertoire was sequenced with immunoSEQ multiplex PCR; TCRdb's copy has only in-frame clones and lacks some. Of around 430,000 clones detected, approximately 28% appear once; the ten largest clones hold 0.065%. Material for sequencing was naive CD4+ T cells from blood. Every receptor here comes from a man in his late teens or twenties in good health.

This clone was counted between two and nine times. J is TRBJ2-5 and V is TRBV10-3, with D possibly TRBD1 on 5 matching bases. This CDR3 is built from 13 residues. V was pared by 6 bases and J by 4 bases, with 12 bases between. The germline V gene has CDR1 ENHRY and CDR2 SYGVKD. The CDR3 bases are TGTGCCATCAGATCCAGGGAAGCAGAGACCCAGTACTTC. Amino acid sequence: CAIRSREAETQYF.

The chain recombines TRBV7-2 with TRBJ2-7; 7 nucleotides align to TRBD2. The V gene end was trimmed by 5 bases and the J gene end by 1 base; junction bases not matched to a gene: 5. CDR1 is SGHTA and CDR2 is FQGNSA in the germline V gene. This CDR3 has 14 residues. This CDR3 is CASSMRGGSYEQYF. Here the CDR3 DNA reads TGTGCCAGCAGCATGCGCGGGGGATCCTACGAGCAGTACTTC.

This sequence joins TRBV6-1 and TRBJ2-7; TRBD2 agrees at 7 bases. CDR1 is MNHNS, CDR2 SASEGT, per germline. V shed 4 bases and J 2 bases; nucleotides not matched to a gene: 8. The CDR3 loop spans 15 amino acids. The CDR3 is CASSGLTGGTYEQYF. Written as DNA, the CDR3 is TGTGCCAGCAGTGGCCTCACGGGAGGAACCTACGAGCAGTACTTC.

The CDR3 DNA is TGTGCTAGTGGTTCGGGAATCAATGAGCAGTTCTTC. Residues: CASGSGINEQFF. The chain links TRBV12-5 to TRBJ2-1, with a possible D match to TRBD2 (5 bases). Germline CDR1 LGHNT, CDR2 FRNRAP. V was clipped by 4 bases and J by 6 bases, with 7 bases between them. The CDR3 spans 12 residues.

The chain combines TRBV14 with TRBJ2-4, with D uncertain. Germline-derived CDR1 and CDR2 are SGHDN and FVKESK. The CDR3 is 13 residues long. V was clipped by 0 bases and J by 9 bases, with 9 bases between them. The CDR3 here is CASSQDNTGIQYF. The DNA of the CDR3 is TGTGCCAGCAGCCAAGATAATACGGGCATTCAGTACTTC.

This rearrangement joins TRBV29-1 to TRBJ2-7; TRBD2 agrees at 7 bases. Germline V gives CDR1 SQVTM, CDR2 ANQGSEA. The length of the CDR3 is 14 residues. J gave up 0 bases and V 7 bases, and 9 bases lay outside the gene matches. This CDR3 is CSDIGGGSSYEQYF. Written as DNA, the CDR3 is TGCAGCGATATCGGGGGAGGGAGCTCCTACGAGCAGTACTTC.

The gene calls are TRBV10-3 and TRBJ2-1; 14 bases map to TRBD2. The CDR3 is made up of 17 amino acids. V shed 7 bases and J 1 base; nucleotides not matched to a gene: 6. Per the germline V gene, CDR1 is ENHRY and CDR2 is SYGVKD. The CDR3 bases are TGTGCCATCAATCGACTAGCGGGAGGGATATCCTACAATGAGCAGTTCTTC. Residues: CAINRLAGGISYNEQFF.

The rearrangement uses TRBV27 and TRBJ1-5; perhaps TRBD1 as D (5 bases). Trimming left V 2 bases short and J 9 bases short, with 14 bases between. The CDR3 has 14 residues. Per the germline V gene, CDR1 is MNHEY and CDR2 is SMNVEV (reference sequence). The CDR3, as DNA: TGTGCCAGCAGTTTAGAGGCAGGGACTCTGCCCCAGCATTTT. It translates to CASSLEAGTLPQHF.

The chain carries TRBV15 and TRBJ2-7, with D tentatively TRBD2 (5 bases). In germline, CDR1 is LNHNV, CDR2 YYDKDF (reference sequence). CDR3 length: 14 residues. Trimming stripped 0 bases from V and 3 bases from J, with 9 bases between. DNA of the CDR3: TGTGCCACCAGCAGAGAGGCGGGCCACTACGAGCAGTACTTC. The encoded protein is CATSREAGHYEQYF.

This clone was counted only a few times. This rearrangement joins TRBV30 to TRBJ2-2, with a weak D call TRBD2 (5 bases). The germline V gene encodes CDR1 GTSNPN and CDR2 SVGIG (reference sequence). V shed 3 bases and J shed 3 bases, with 11 bases lying between them. This CDR3 region has 14 residues. The CDR3 nucleotides read TGTGCCTGGAGGCAAGGGAGTTACACCGGGGAGCTGTTTTTT. Translation: CAWRQGSYTGELFF.

This clone was seen only a few times. The chain couples TRBV2 to TRBJ1-1; D is undetermined. This CDR3 is built from 12 residues. Germline V CDR1 and CDR2: SNHLY, FYNNEI. V dropped 5 bases and J dropped 5 bases, with 9 bases sitting between them. CDR3: CASSKGGTEAFF. CDR3 nucleotide sequence: TGTGCCAGCAGTAAGGGAGGAACTGAAGCTTTCTTT.

As concerns this clone: The same CDR3 can be traced to other DNA sequences in this sample. The chain recombines TRBV6-5 with TRBJ2-1; possibly TRBD2 for D (6 bases). This CDR3 region has 12 residues. V gave up 5 bases and J gave up 6 bases, with 8 bases separating them. CDR1 and CDR2 from the germline V gene are MNHEY and SVGAGI. As DNA, the CDR3 is TGTGCCAGCAGTCGACTAGGCAATGAGCAGTTCTTC. Translating it yields CASSRLGNEQFF.

This clone was recorded a few times. The chain recombines TRBV5-1 with TRBJ2-5; the D gene is possibly TRBD2 (5 bases). V lost 1 base and J 2 bases, leaving 12 bases between the germline ends. Germline lookup yields CDR1 SGHRS and CDR2 YFSETQ. CDR3 length: 15 residues. CDR3 sequence reads: CASSLFPEAQETQYF. The CDR3 DNA reads TGCGCCAGCAGCTTGTTTCCGGAGGCTCAAGAGACCCAGTACTTC. Supplemented by reference TRBV5-1 and TRBJ2-5, the full variable domain reads KAGVTQTPRYLIKTRGQQVTLSCSPISGHRSVSWYQQTPGQGLQFLFEYFSETQRNKGNFPGRFSGRQFSNSRSEMNVSTLELGDSALYLCASSLFPEAQETQYFGPGTRLLVL.

The chain is built from TRBV25-1 and TRBJ2-5; 15 nucleotides align to TRBD2. This CDR3 contains 15 residues. The ends lost 8 bases at V and 6 bases at J; junction bases unmatched: 7. Germline V gene data show CDR1 as MGHDK and CDR2 as SYGVNS. CDR3 loop: CASGGLAGGGQTQYF. CDR3 in DNA: TGTGCCAGCGGCGGACTAGCGGGAGGGGGGCAGACCCAGTACTTC.